This TCR beta chain stems from a study of T cell responses to AZD1222 COVID-19 vaccine. Looking at the study overall: Both about-4-week and about-12-week second-dose recipients were combined. Study observations and caveats: The donor cohort was predominantly white British with a female majority, and clonal diversity may have been underestimated. Nearly half of spike-specific TCRs reportedly target unmutated variant regions.

This clone was seen only once. Its antigen is as yet unknown. The data were produced by immunoSEQ multiplex PCR, yet TCRdb's version contains in-frame clones alone and is incomplete. Seen here are 120,000 or so clones, approximately 90% observed once, and the top ten hold 7.2%. This CDR3 comprises 17 residues. Trimming cost V 5 bases and J 0 bases, with 21 bases left between them. The rearrangement uses TRBV5-3 and TRBJ2-7, with D possibly being TRBD1 (6 bases). TRBV5-3 is labeled an ORF, and its function is uncertain. This specimen consisted of peripheral blood, obtained on day 0 of AZD1222 vaccination. The origin of this receptor is an adult in good health. The CDR3 spells CARRSPAFKDSSYEQYF. As DNA, the CDR3 is TGTGCCAGAAGGTCCCCGGCGTTTAAGGACAGCTCCTACGAGCAGTACTTC.